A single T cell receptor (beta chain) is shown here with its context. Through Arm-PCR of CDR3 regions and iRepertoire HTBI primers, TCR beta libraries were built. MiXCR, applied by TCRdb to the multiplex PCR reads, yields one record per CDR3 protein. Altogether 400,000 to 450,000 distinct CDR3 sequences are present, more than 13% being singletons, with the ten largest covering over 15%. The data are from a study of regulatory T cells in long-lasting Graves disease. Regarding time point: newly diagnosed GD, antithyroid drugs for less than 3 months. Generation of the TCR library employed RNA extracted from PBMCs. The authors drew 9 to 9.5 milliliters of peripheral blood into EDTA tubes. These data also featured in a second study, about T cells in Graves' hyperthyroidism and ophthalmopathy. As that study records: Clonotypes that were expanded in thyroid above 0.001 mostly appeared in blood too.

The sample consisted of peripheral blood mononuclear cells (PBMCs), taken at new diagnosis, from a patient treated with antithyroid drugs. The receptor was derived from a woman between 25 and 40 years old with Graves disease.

The CDR3: CASSRGLAGGGNEQFF. In nucleotides, the CDR3 is TGTGCCAGCAGCCGGGGACTAGCGGGTGGGGGGAATGAGCAGTTCTTC. The genes are TRBV7-3 and TRBJ2-1; the match to TRBD2 covers 12 bases. Per germline, CDR1 SGHTA and CDR2 FQGTGA. V lost 5 bases, J lost 7 bases, and 9 bases stayed unmatched. The CDR3 totals 16 residues.